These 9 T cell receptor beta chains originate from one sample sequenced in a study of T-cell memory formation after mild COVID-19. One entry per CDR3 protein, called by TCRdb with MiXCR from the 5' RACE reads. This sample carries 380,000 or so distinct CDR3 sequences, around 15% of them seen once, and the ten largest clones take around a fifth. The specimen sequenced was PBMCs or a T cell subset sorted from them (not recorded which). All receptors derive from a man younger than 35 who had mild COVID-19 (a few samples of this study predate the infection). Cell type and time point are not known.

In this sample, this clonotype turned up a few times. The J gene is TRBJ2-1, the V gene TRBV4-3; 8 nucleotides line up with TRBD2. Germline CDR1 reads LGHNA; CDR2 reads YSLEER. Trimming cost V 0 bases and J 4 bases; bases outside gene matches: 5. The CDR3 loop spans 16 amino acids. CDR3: CASSQEGAGEYNEQFF. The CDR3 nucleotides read TGCGCCAGCAGCCAAGAGGGAGCGGGAGAATACAATGAGCAGTTCTTC.

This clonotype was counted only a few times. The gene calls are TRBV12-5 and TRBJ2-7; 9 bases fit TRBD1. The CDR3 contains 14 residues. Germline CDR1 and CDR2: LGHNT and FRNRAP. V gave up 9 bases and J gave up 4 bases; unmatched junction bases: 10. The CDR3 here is CARPPGQGSYEQYV. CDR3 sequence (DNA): TGTGCTAGGCCCCCGGGACAGGGATCATACGAGCAGTACGTC.

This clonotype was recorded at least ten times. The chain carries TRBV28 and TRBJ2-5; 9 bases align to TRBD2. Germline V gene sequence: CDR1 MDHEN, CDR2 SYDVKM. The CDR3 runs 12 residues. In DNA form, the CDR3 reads TGTGCTAGTAGCGGGGGCGATGAGACCCAGTACTTC. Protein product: CASSGGDETQYF. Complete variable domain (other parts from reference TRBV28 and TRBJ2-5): DVKVTQSSRYLVKRTGEKVFLECVQDMDHENMFWYRQDPGLGLRLIYFSYDVKMKEKGDIPEGYSVSREKKERFSLILESASTNQTSMYLCASSGGDETQYFGPGTRLLVL.

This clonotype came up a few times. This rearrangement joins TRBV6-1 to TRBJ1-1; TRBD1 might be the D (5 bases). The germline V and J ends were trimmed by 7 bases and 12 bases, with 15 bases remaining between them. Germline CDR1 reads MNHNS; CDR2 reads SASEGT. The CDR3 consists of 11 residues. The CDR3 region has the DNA TGTGCCAGCATTTTCCTCGGGGGAACTTTCTTT. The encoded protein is CASIFLGGTFF.

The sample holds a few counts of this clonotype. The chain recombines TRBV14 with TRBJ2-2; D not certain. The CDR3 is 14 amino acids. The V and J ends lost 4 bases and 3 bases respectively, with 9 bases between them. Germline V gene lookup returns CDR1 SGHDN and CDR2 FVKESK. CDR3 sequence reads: CASSPSRYTGELFF. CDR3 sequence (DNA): TGTGCCAGCAGCCCCTCACGCTACACCGGGGAGCTGTTTTTT. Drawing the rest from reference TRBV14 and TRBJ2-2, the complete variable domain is EAGVTQFPSHSVIEKGQTVTLRCDPISGHDNLYWYRRVMGKEIKFLLHFVKESKQDESGMPNNRFLAERTGGTYSTLKVQPAELEDSGVYFCASSPSRYTGELFFGEGSRLTVL.

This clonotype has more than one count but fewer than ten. CDR3 coding DNA: TGCAGTGCTGGTCAGGCGAACACTGAAGCTTTCTTT. Its protein is CSAGQANTEAFF. J is TRBJ1-1 and V is TRBV20-1; no reliable D call. The V and J ends lost 5 bases and 1 base respectively, with 8 bases between them. Germline V lookup: CDR1 DFQATT, CDR2 SNEGSKA (reference sequence). This CDR3 is built from 12 residues.

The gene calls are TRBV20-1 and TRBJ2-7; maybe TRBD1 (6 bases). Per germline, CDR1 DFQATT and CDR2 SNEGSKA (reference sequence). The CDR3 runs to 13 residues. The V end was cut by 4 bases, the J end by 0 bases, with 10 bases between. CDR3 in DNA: TGCAGTGCTACCGGACAGAGCTCCTACGAGCAGTACTTC. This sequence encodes CSATGQSSYEQYF.

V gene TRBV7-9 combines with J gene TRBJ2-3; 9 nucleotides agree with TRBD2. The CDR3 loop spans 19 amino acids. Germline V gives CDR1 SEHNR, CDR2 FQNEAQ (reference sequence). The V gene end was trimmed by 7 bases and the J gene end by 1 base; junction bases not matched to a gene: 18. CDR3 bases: TGTGCCAGCACCACCCTACTTTATACCGCTAGCGGGGGCACAGATACGCAGTATTTT. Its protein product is CASTTLLYTASGGTDTQYF.

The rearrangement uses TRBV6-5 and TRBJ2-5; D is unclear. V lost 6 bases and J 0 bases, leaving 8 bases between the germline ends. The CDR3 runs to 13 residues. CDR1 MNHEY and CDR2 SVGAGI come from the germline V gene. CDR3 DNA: TGTGCCAGCAGGGGGTCCCACCAAGAGACCCAGTACTTC. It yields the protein CASRGSHQETQYF.